Listed below are T cell receptor beta chains from one sample, sequenced in a study of T cell responses to AZD1222 COVID-19 vaccine. Repertoires were generated with immunoSEQ multiplex PCR, while TCRdb's copy carries only in-frame clones and drops some. This sample has around 140,000 clones, with about 93% found just once. Sequencing used peripheral blood, obtained on day 0 of AZD1222 vaccination. The receptors originated from an adult in good health. Each CDR3 is given without its conserved first and last residue.

v_gene: TRBV14; j_gene: TRBJ1-1; CDR3aa: ASSQPGQSGAF
v_gene: TRBV6-2/TRBV6-3; j_gene: TRBJ1-1; CDR3aa: ASSYGGTANTEAF
v_gene: TRBV6-4; j_gene: TRBJ2-3; CDR3aa: ASSERIRGESAGSNTQY
v_gene: TRBV6-5; j_gene: TRBJ2-7; CDR3aa: ASSRGLGNSYEQY
v_gene: TRBV4-1; j_gene: TRBJ1-2; CDR3aa: ASSQETRGQGRWVYGYT
v_gene: TRBV19; j_gene: TRBJ2-7; CDR3aa: ASSIGGQGYEQY
v_gene: TRBV28; j_gene: TRBJ1-1; CDR3aa: ASHGEVATEAF
v_gene: TRBV19; j_gene: TRBJ1-2; CDR3aa: ASTDSYVYT
v_gene: TRBV19; j_gene: TRBJ1-1; CDR3aa: ASSIDRGSTEAF
v_gene: TRBV28; j_gene: TRBJ1-5; CDR3aa: ASSLRGSNQPQH
v_gene: TRBV2; j_gene: TRBJ1-6; CDR3aa: ASSEVAGGNSPLH
v_gene: TRBV28; j_gene: TRBJ1-5; CDR3aa: ASSLSLWQRDQPQH
v_gene: TRBV3-1/TRBV3-2; j_gene: TRBJ1-2; CDR3aa: ASSQDEQGYGYT
v_gene: TRBV30; j_gene: TRBJ2-5; CDR3aa: AWRVTGSETQY
v_gene: TRBV7-9; j_gene: TRBJ2-3; CDR3aa: ASSLGPGQGTDTQY
v_gene: TRBV7-3; j_gene: TRBJ2-7; CDR3aa: ASSLNPGGEQY
v_gene: TRBV12-3/TRBV12-4; j_gene: TRBJ1-5; CDR3aa: ASSSVPGPQH
v_gene: TRBV10-3; j_gene: TRBJ1-5; CDR3aa: AISDTGTGPNQPQH
v_gene: TRBV19; j_gene: TRBJ2-2; CDR3aa: ASSLIGELF
v_gene: TRBV7-2; j_gene: TRBJ1-3; CDR3aa: ASSSRVYRNTIY
v_gene: TRBV6-5; j_gene: TRBJ1-5; CDR3aa: ASSLDRLNQPQH
v_gene: TRBV13; j_gene: TRBJ1-6; CDR3aa: ASSRDPTGYNSPLH
v_gene: TRBV6-6; j_gene: TRBJ2-7; CDR3aa: ASSPLQIDSVHEQY
v_gene: TRBV3-1/TRBV3-2; j_gene: TRBJ1-1; CDR3aa: ASSRHGQGNTEAF
v_gene: TRBV9; j_gene: TRBJ1-1; CDR3aa: ASSVRSRDIGSEAF
v_gene: TRBV19; j_gene: TRBJ1-5; CDR3aa: ASKPGQGSIANQPQH
v_gene: TRBV11-3; j_gene: TRBJ1-1; CDR3aa: ASSSLGRPNTEAF
v_gene: TRBV6-5; j_gene: TRBJ1-6; CDR3aa: ASDQLWTDHSPLH
v_gene: TRBV7-6; j_gene: TRBJ2-1; CDR3aa: ASSLGSGGWNEQF
v_gene: TRBV6-5; j_gene: TRBJ1-6; CDR3aa: ASSYSAGNSPLH
v_gene: TRBV28; j_gene: TRBJ1-4; CDR3aa: ASRPRTGVYEKLF
v_gene: TRBV2; j_gene: TRBJ1-4; CDR3aa: ATRDRGYEKLF
v_gene: TRBV2; j_gene: TRBJ1-2; CDR3aa: ASRKDGTANGYT
v_gene: TRBV11-2; j_gene: TRBJ1-1; CDR3aa: ASTGVRTEAF
v_gene: TRBV9; j_gene: TRBJ1-1; CDR3aa: ASSVQPARDTGAF
v_gene: TRBV12-3/TRBV12-4; j_gene: TRBJ2-1; CDR3aa: ASGPGNEQF
v_gene: TRBV30; j_gene: TRBJ1-1; CDR3aa: AWSVTGGTEAF
v_gene: TRBV6-2/TRBV6-3; j_gene: TRBJ2-3; CDR3aa: ASSYSIITRYSLTDTQY
v_gene: TRBV29-1; j_gene: TRBJ1-1; CDR3aa: SVRAGGAEAF